This T cell receptor beta chain was retrieved from a study of T cell responses to AZD1222 COVID-19 vaccine. Study observations and caveats: Only six AZD1222 recipients tested seropositive at baseline. Unmutated variant regions are reportedly targeted by nearly half of spike-specific TCRs.

V shed 4 bases, J shed 2 bases, and the junction held 7 bases outside the gene matches. The CDR3 length is 16 residues. Germline V gene lookup returns CDR1 SGHKS and CDR2 YYEKEE (reference sequence). Notes on this clone: What it binds is unknown.

Sequencing was performed with immunoSEQ multiplex PCR; in TCRdb, only in-frame clones are kept and a portion is missing. This repertoire shows about 84,000 clones, 87% found once; its top ten account for around 10%. The chain is built from TRBV5-5 and TRBJ1-5, with TRBD1 matching over 9 bases. This sequence originates from an adult who received the AZD1222 COVID-19 vaccine. The source material was peripheral blood, sampled 28 days after the second AZD1222 dose. CDR3 nucleotide sequence: TGTGCCAGCAGCCCGAGGACAGGGGTGCGCAATCAGCCCCAGCATTTT. Translating gives CASSPRTGVRNQPQHF.